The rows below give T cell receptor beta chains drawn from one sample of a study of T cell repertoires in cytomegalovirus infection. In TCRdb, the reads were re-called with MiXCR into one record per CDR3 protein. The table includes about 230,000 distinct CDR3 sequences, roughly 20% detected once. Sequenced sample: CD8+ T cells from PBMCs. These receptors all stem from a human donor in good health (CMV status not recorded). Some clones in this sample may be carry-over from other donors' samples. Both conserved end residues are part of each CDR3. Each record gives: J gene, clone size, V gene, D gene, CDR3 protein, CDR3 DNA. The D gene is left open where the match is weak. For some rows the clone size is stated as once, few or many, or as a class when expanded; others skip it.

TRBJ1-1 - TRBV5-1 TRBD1 CASSSSNDREAAFF TGCGCCAGCAGCTCGTCCAACGACAGGGAGGCCGCTTTCTTT
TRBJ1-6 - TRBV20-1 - CSARHYNSPLHF TGCAGTGCTAGGCACTATAATTCACCCCTCCACTTT
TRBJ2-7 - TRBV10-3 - CAISEAVGLGQYF TGTGCCATCAGTGAAGCCGTCGGGTTGGGGCAGTACTTC
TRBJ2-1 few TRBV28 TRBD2 CASSLERRGVSNEQFF TGTGCCAGCAGTTTAGAACGGCGGGGGGTCTCAAATGAGCAGTTCTTC
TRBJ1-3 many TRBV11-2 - CASSSLGNSGNTIYF TGTGCCAGCAGCTCCTTGGGGAACTCTGGAAACACCATATATTTT
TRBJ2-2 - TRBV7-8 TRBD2 CASSETGSGGEELFF TGTGCCAGCAGCGAAACAGGGAGCGGGGGCGAGGAGCTGTTTTTT
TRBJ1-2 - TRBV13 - CASSLFSEQDGEGGGYTF TGTGCCAGCAGCTTATTTTCCGAACAGGACGGCGAGGGGGGCGGCTACACCTTC
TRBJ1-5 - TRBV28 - CASSYGGSRQPQHF TGTGCCAGCAGCTATGGAGGGTCGCGACAGCCCCAGCATTTT
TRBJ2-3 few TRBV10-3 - CAIGGQTDTQYF TGTGCCATCGGAGGACAGACAGATACGCAGTATTTT
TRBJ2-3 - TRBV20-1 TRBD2 CSARDQEAGGPDTQYF TGCAGTGCTAGAGATCAGGAAGCGGGGGGGCCAGATACGCAGTATTTT
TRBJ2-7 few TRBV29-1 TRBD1 CSVEVSGQGEYEQYF TGCAGCGTTGAAGTATCGGGACAGGGGGAATACGAGCAGTACTTC
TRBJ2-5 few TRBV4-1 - CASSPLGGRQETQYF TGCGCCAGCAGCCCCCTCGGGGGGCGACAAGAGACCCAGTACTTC
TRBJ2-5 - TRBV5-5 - CASSLGQTSQYF TGTGCCAGCAGCTTAGGCCAGACGTCCCAGTACTTC
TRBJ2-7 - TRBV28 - CASSPAAGYSYEQYF TGTGCCAGCAGTCCAGCAGCGGGCTACTCCTACGAGCAGTACTTC
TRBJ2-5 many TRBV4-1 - CASSQEPQEWGTQYF TGCGCCAGCAGCCAAGAACCTCAGGAGTGGGGAACCCAGTACTTC
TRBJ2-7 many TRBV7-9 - CASSSTREDSYEQYF TGTGCCAGCAGCTCCACTAGGGAGGACAGCTACGAGCAGTACTTC
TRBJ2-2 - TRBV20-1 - CSARNGNSGELFF TGCAGTGCTAGAAATGGAAATAGCGGGGAGCTGTTTTTT
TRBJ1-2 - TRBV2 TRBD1 CASSGGTAANYGYTF TGTGCCAGCAGTGGAGGGACAGCAGCTAACTATGGCTACACCTTC
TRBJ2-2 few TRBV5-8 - CASSRTVFKGRVTGELFF TGTGCCAGCAGCCGGACAGTTTTCAAGGGGAGGGTCACCGGGGAGCTGTTTTTT
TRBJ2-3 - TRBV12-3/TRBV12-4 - CASRAAAAAQYF TGTGCCAGCAGAGCGGCAGCCGCTGCGCAGTATTTT
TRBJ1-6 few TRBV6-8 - CASSYEGSSPLHF TGTGCCAGCAGTTACGAGGGTAGTTCACCCCTCCACTTT
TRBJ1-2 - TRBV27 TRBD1 CASSRGHTGAIYGYAF TGTGCCAGCAGTCGGGGACATACAGGGGCGATCTATGGCTACGCCTTC
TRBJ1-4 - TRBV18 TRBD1 CASSPGTDEKLFF TGTGCCAGCTCACCAGGGACAGATGAAAAACTGTTTTTT
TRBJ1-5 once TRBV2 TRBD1 CASRNVTGRWQPQHF TGTGCCAGCAGGAATGTGACAGGGCGTTGGCAGCCCCAGCATTTT
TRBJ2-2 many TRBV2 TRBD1 CASSAGTAELFF TGTGCCAGCAGTGCGGGGACAGCGGAGCTGTTTTTT
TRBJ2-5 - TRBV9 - CASSVGGQGQQETQYF TGTGCCAGCAGCGTGGGGGGGCAGGGACAGCAAGAGACCCAGTACTTC
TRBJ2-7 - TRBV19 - CASLNGVSYEQYF TGTGCCAGTCTCAACGGGGTCTCCTACGAGCAGTACTTC
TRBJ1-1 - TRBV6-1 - CASSQSREDTEAFF TGTGCCAGCAGTCAAAGCAGGGAAGACACTGAAGCTTTCTTT
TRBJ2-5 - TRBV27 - CASSLLGGSSQETQYF TGTGCCAGCAGTTTACTAGGGGGGAGCAGCCAAGAGACCCAGTACTTC